The sequence of this TCR beta chain was determined in a study of shared clonotypes between healthy human individuals. General study findings and limits: Generally, naive subsets came out with larger estimated richness than memory subsets.

This table comes from immunoSEQ multiplex PCR, and its TCRdb copy is limited to in-frame clones, with some not included. The sample lists 2 million to 2.5 million clones, approximately 95% occurring once. As for this clone: Antigen: not known.

This clonotype originated in a man younger than 35 in good health. Some clones in this sample may be carry-over from other donors' samples. The material sequenced was naive CD4+ T cells from PBMCs. Subset given: CD45RA+ positively selected.

The DNA for the CDR3 is TGCGCCAGCAGCTTGGACGGCCGGCCGGGGACTGAAGCTTTCTTT. It encodes CASSLDGRPGTEAFF. The rearrangement uses TRBV5-1 and TRBJ1-1; D gene uncertain. CDR3 length: 15 residues. V was trimmed by 0 bases and J by 5 bases, leaving 14 bases between them. Germline CDR1 SGHRS, CDR2 YFSETQ.